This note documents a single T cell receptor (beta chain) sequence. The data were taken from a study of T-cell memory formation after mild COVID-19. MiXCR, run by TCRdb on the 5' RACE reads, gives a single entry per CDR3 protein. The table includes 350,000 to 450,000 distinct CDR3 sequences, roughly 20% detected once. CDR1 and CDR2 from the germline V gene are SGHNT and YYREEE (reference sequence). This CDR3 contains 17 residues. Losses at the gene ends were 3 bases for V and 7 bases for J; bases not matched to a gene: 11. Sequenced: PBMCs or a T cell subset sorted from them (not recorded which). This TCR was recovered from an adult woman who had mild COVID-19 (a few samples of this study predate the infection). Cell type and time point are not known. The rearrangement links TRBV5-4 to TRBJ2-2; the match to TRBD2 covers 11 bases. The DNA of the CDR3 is TGTGCCAGCAGCTCGCCTAGCGGGGGGTCTCGCATCGGGGAGCTGTTTTTT. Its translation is CASSSPSGGSRIGELFF.